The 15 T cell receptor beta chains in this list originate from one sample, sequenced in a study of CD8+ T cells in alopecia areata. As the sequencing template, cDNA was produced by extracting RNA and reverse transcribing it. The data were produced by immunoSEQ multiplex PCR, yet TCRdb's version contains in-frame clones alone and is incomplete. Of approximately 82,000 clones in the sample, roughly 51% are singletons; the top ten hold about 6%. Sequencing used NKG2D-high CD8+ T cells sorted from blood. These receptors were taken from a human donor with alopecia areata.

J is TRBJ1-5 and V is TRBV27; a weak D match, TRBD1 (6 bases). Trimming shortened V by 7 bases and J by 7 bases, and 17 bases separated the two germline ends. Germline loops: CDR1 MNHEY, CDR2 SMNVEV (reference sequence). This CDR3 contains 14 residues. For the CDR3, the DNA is TGTGCCAGCAACATTGGGGGGCCAGGGCAGCCCCAGCATTTT. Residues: CASNIGGPGQPQHF.

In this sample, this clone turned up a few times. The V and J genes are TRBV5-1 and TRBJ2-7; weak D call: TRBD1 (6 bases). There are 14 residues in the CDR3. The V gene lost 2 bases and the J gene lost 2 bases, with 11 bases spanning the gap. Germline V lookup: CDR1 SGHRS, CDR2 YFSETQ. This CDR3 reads CASSFRTGTYEQYF. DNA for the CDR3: TGCGCCAGCAGCTTCCGTACAGGGACCTACGAGCAGTACTTC. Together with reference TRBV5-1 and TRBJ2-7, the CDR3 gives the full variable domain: KAGVTQTPRYLIKTRGQQVTLSCSPISGHRSVSWYQQTPGQGLQFLFEYFSETQRNKGNFPGRFSGRQFSNSRSEMNVSTLELGDSALYLCASSFRTGTYEQYFGPGTRLTVT.

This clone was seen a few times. For the CDR3, the DNA is TGCAGCGTTGATGAACAGGGCAACACAGATACGCAGTATTTT. Protein product: CSVDEQGNTDTQYF. This chain links TRBV29-1 with TRBJ2-3; the D gene is possibly TRBD1 (6 bases). The germline gives CDR1 SQVTM, CDR2 ANQGSEA. V dropped 3 bases and J dropped 2 bases, with 12 bases sitting between them. CDR3 size: 14 residues.

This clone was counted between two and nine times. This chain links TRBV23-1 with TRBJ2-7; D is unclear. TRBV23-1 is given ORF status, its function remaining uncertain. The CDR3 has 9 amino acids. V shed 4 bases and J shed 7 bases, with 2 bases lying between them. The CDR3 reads CASSREQYF. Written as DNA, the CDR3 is TGCGCCAGCAGTCGAGAGCAGTACTTC.

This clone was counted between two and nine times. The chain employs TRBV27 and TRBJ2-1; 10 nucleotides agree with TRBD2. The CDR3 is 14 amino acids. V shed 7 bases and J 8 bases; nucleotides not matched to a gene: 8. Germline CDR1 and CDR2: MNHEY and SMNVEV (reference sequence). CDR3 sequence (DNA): TGTGCCAGCACACTAGCGGGGTCACTGGATGAGCAGTTCTTC. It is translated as CASTLAGSLDEQFF.

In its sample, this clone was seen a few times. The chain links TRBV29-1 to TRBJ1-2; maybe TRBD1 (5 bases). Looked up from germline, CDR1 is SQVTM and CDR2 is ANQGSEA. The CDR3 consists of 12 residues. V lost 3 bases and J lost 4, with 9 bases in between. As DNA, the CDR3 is TGCAGCGTTGACTTGGGGGGCTATGGCTACACCTTC. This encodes CSVDLGGYGYTF. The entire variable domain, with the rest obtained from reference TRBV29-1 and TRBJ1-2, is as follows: SAVISQKPSRDICQRGTSLTIQCQVDSQVTMMFWYRQQPGQSLTLIATANQGSEATYESGFVIDKFPISRPNLTFSTLTVSNMSPEDSSIYLCSVDLGGYGYTFGSGTRLTVV.

The CDR3 protein is CSVRVAGRVNTEAFF. Here the CDR3 DNA reads TGCAGCGTTCGGGTTGCGGGTAGGGTAAACACTGAAGCTTTCTTT. The chain carries TRBV29-1 and TRBJ1-1; D is undetermined. The germline gives CDR1 SQVTM, CDR2 ANQGSEA. Trimming cost V 5 bases and J 2 bases, with 18 bases left between them. The CDR3 is 15 amino acids.

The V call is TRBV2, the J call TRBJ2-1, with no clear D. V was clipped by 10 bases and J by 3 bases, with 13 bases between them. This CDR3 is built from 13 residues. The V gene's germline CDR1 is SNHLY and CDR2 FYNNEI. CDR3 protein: CANAQTNYNEQFF. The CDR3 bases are TGTGCCAACGCCCAGACAAACTACAATGAGCAGTTCTTC.

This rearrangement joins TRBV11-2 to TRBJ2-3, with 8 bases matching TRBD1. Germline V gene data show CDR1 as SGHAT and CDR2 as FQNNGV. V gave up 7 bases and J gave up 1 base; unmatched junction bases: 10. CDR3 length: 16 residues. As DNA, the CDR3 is TGTGCCAGCACCATCAGGACAGGGATTCGCACAGATACGCAGTATTTT. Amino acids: CASTIRTGIRTDTQYF. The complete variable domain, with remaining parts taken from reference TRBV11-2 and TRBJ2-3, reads EAGVAQSPRYKIIEKRQSVAFWCNPISGHATLYWYQQILGQGPKLLIQFQNNGVVDDSQLPKDRFSAERLKGVDSTLKIQPAKLEDSAVYLCASTIRTGIRTDTQYFGPGTRLTVL.

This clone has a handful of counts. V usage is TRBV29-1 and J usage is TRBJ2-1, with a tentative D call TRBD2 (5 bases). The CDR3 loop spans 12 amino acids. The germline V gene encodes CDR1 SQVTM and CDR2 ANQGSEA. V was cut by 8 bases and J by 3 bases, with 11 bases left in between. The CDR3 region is CSSYGDYNEQFF. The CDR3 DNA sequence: TGCAGCTCTTACGGGGACTACAATGAGCAGTTCTTC.

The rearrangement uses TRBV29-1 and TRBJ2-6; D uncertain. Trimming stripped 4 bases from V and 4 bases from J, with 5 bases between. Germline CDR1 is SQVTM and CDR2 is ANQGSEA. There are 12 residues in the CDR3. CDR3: CSVVSGANVLTF. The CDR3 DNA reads TGCAGCGTTGTTTCGGGGGCCAACGTCCTGACTTTC.

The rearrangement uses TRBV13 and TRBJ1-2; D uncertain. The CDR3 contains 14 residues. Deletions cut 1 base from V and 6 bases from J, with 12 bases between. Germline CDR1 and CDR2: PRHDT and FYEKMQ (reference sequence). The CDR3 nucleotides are TGTGCCAGCAGCTTAGATGTAGAAGGGCATGGCTACACCTTC. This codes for CASSLDVEGHGYTF.

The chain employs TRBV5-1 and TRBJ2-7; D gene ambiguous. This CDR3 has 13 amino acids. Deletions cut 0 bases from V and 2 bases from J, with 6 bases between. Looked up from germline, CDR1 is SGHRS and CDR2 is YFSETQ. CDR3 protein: CASSLATAYEQYF. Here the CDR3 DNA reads TGCGCCAGCAGCTTGGCAACAGCCTACGAGCAGTACTTC.

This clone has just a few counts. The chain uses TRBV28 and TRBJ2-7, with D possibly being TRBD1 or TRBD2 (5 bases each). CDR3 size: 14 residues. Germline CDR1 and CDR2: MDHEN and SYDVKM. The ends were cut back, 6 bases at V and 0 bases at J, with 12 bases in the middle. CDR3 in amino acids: CASRDTRGSYEQYF. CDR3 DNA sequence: TGTGCCAGCAGGGACACCCGGGGCTCCTACGAGCAGTACTTC.

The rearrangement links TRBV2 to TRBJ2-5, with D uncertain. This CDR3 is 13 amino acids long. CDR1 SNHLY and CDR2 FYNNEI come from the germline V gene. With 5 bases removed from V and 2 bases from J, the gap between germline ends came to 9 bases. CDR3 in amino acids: CASSSDQQETQYF. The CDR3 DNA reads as TGTGCCAGCAGTTCGGACCAACAAGAGACCCAGTACTTC.